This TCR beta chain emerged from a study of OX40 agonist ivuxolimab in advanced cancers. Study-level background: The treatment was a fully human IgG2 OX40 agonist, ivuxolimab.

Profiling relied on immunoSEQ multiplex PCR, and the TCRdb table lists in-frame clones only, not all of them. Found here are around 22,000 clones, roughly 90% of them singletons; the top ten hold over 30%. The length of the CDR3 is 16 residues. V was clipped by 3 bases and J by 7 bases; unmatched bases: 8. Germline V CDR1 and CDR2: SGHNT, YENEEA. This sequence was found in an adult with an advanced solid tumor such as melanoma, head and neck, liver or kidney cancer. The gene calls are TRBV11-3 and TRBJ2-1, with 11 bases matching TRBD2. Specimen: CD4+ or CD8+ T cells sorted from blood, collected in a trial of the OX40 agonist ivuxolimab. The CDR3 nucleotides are TGTGCCAGCAGCTTGTGGCTAGCGGGAGGTGAGAATGAGCAGTTCTTC. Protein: CASSLWLAGGENEQFF.